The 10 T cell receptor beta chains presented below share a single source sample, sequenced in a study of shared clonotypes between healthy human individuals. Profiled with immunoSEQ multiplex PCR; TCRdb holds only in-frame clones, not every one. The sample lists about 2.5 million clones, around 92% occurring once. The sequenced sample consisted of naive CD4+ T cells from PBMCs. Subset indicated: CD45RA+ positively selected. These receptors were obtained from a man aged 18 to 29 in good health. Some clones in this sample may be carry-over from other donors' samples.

For the CDR3, the DNA is TGTGCCAGCAGTGATTTCACTGAAGCTTTCTTT. This sequence encodes CASSDFTEAFF. This rearrangement joins TRBV6-6 to TRBJ1-1; no clear D gene. Germline assignment: CDR1 MNHNY and CDR2 SVGAGI (reference sequence). V lost 5 bases and J 4 bases, leaving 5 bases between the germline ends. This CDR3 has 11 residues.

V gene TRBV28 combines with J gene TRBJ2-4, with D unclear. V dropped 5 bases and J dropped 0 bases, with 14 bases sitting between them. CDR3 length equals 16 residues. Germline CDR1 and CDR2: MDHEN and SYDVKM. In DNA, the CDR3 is TGTGCCAGCAGTCTCTCCTACACCTTAGCCAAAAACATTCAGTACTTC. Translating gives CASSLSYTLAKNIQYF. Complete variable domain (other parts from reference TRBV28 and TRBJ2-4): DVKVTQSSRYLVKRTGEKVFLECVQDMDHENMFWYRQDPGLGLRLIYFSYDVKMKEKGDIPEGYSVSREKKERFSLILESASTNQTSMYLCASSLSYTLAKNIQYFGAGTRLSVL.

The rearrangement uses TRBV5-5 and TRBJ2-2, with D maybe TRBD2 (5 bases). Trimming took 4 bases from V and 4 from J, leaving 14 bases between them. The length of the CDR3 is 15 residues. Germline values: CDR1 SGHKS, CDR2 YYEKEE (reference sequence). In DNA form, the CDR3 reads TGTGCCAGCAGCCGTCAGGAAGGGAGCACCGGGGAGCTGTTTTTT. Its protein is CASSRQEGSTGELFF.

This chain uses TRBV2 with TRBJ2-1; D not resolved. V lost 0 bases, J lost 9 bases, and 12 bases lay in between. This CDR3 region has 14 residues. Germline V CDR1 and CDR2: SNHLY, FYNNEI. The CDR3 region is CASSEAVRVIEQFF. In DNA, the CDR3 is TGTGCCAGCAGTGAAGCTGTACGGGTCATTGAGCAGTTCTTC.

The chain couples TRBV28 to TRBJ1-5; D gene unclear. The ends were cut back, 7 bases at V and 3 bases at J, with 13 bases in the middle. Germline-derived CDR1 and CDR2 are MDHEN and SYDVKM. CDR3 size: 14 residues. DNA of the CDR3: TGTGCCAGCACCGTAACGACGGTCAATCAGCCCCAGCATTTT. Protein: CASTVTTVNQPQHF.

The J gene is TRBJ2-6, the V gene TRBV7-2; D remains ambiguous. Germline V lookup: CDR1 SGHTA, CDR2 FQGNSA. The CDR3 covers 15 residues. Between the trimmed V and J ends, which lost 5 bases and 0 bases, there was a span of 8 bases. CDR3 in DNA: TGTGCCAGCAGCCAAAGAGCCTCTGGGGCCAACGTCCTGACTTTC. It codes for CASSQRASGANVLTF.

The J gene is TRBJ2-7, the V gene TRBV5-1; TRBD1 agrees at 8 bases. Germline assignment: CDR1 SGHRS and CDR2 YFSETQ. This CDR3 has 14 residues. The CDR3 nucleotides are TGCGTCCCGGCCCCCAGGGGGCCGGGGTACGAGCAGTACTTC. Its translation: CVPAPRGPGYEQYF.

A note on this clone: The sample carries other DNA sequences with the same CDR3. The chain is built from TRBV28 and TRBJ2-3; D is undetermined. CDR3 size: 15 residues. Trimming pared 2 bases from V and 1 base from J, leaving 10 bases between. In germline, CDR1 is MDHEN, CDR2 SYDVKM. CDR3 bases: TGTGCCAGCAGTTTAGGGCTAGGGCGCACAGATACGCAGTATTTT. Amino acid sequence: CASSLGLGRTDTQYF.

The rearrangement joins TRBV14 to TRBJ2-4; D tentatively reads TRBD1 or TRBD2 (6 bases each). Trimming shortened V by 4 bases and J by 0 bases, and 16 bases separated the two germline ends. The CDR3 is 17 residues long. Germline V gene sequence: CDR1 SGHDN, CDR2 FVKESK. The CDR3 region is CASSPLSGAGAKNIQYF. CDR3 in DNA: TGTGCCAGCAGCCCTTTGTCGGGGGCTGGAGCCAAAAACATTCAGTACTTC.

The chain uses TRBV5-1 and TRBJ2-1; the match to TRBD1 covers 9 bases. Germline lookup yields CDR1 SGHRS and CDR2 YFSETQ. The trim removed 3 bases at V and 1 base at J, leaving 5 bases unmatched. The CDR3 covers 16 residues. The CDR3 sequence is CASSSRGTGSYNEQFF. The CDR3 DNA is TGCGCCAGCAGCTCAAGGGGGACAGGGTCCTACAATGAGCAGTTCTTC.